A single T cell receptor (beta chain) is shown here with its context. The sample comes from a study of T cells in Graves' hyperthyroidism and ophthalmopathy. Study-level information: The blood sample was taken at first diagnosis, before treatment began.

The TCR beta CDR3 regions underwent amplification using RNA transcripts as the source. When the TCR CDR3 underwent first-round RT-PCR, the HTBI primer set was used. In TCRdb, the multiplex PCR reads were re-called with MiXCR into one record per CDR3 protein. The sample carries around 490,000 distinct CDR3 sequences, less than 20% recorded once. V was cut by 4 bases and J by 9 bases, with 13 bases left in between. The CDR3 consists of 13 residues. This chain connects TRBV12-3 or TRBV12-4 to TRBJ2-1; D perhaps matches TRBD1 (6 bases). The origin of this receptor is a man aged 35 to 55 with Graves' ophthalmopathy. What was sequenced was blood. Written as DNA, the CDR3 is TGTGCCAGCAGTTCACAGGGATTAGGTGAGCAGTTCTTC. It yields the protein CASSSQGLGEQFF.